This T cell receptor beta chain came from a study of sequential checkpoint blockade in melanoma. About the study: Both treatment sequences were followed by maintenance nivolumab.

Using immunoSEQ multiplex PCR, the repertoire was profiled, and TCRdb retains in-frame clones only, with some absent. The profile shows roughly 20,000 clones, about 75% of them singletons. Stated treatment: randomized to nivolumab then ipilimumab (arm A) or the reverse (arm B). Patients had received no earlier DNA-damaging chemotherapy. PBMC sorting kept live CD3+CD8+ cells without CD19 or CD56. Losses at the gene ends were 2 bases for V and 5 bases for J; bases not matched to a gene: 4. The CDR3 is 14 amino acids. CDR1 GTSNPN and CDR2 SVGIG come from the germline V gene (reference sequence). This clonotype originated in a human donor with melanoma. Sequencing was performed on CD8+ T cells sorted from blood (inferred from file names), taken from a patient given nivolumab and ipilimumab in sequence. The rearrangement joins TRBV30 to TRBJ2-7, with 12 bases aligning to TRBD1. The CDR3, as DNA: TGTGCCTGGAGTCGGGACAGGGGGCTTAACGAGCAGTACTTC. As protein: CAWSRDRGLNEQYF.